This passage covers 3 T cell receptor beta chains from one sample sequenced in a study of T cells in Graves' hyperthyroidism and ophthalmopathy. From RNA transcripts, TCR beta CDR3 regions were amplified. With the HTBI primer set, the TCR CDR3 went through a first round of RT-PCR. Each CDR3 protein is one row after TCRdb ran MiXCR on the multiplex PCR reads. The sample gives approximately 380,000 distinct CDR3 sequences, roughly 19% of which show up once; about 4% is in the top ten. Material for sequencing was blood. These receptors were taken from a young woman with Graves' hyperthyroidism.

The chain is built from TRBV7-3 and TRBJ2-2; no definite D call. Between the trimmed V and J ends, which lost 0 bases and 4 bases, there was a span of 12 bases. The CDR3 spans 16 residues. Germline loops: CDR1 SGHTA, CDR2 FQGTGA. The CDR3 here is CASSLTGKPTTGELFF. As DNA, the CDR3 is TGTGCCAGCAGCTTAACGGGGAAACCAACCACCGGGGAGCTGTTTTTT.

The table lists this clonotype with many counts. The gene calls are TRBV5-6 and TRBJ1-1; 7 bases match TRBD1. Trimming took 5 bases from V and 1 from J; bases not matched to a gene: 14. The CDR3 covers 17 residues. Germline V gene data show CDR1 as SGHDT and CDR2 as YYEEEE. CDR3 region: CASRPGKGARGNTEAFF. The CDR3 DNA follows: TGTGCCAGCAGACCCGGGAAGGGGGCGCGTGGGAACACTGAAGCTTTCTTT. Together with reference TRBV5-6 and TRBJ1-1, the CDR3 gives the full variable domain: DAGVTQSPTHLIKTRGQQVTLRCSPKSGHDTVSWYQQALGQGPQFIFQYYEEEERQRGNFPDRFSGHQFPNYSSELNVNALLLGDSALYLCASRPGKGARGNTEAFFGQGTRLTVV.

This clonotype was detected many times. The chain employs TRBV10-3 and TRBJ1-1, with D possibly matching TRBD1 (5 bases). The CDR3 totals 15 residues. CDR1 and CDR2 from the germline V gene are ENHRY and SYGVKD. Deletions cut 0 bases from V and 3 bases from J, with 11 bases between. The CDR3 DNA is TGTGCCATCAGTGAGTCAGGGATAGGGGACACTGAAGCTTTCTTT. Translating gives CAISESGIGDTEAFF.